One T cell receptor beta chain is described in this entry. The data are from a study of blood T cell repertoires in COVID-19. On the study more broadly: Italy, Spain and the United States were the sources of the convalescent and acute COVID-19 samples. T cells, B-cell-depleted T cells, or PBMCs provided the cDNA or gDNA that served as material.

As processed by the authors: Amplification from reference gene primers served as the basis for estimated nucleated cell counts. Generated by immunoSEQ multiplex PCR, the TCRdb table keeps only in-frame clones and is missing some. From that table come the V and J calls and clone size; the DNA was used to work out D and trimming. The table records over 600,000 clones, 75% to 90% of them present only once. The CDR3 has 19 amino acids. V shed 2 bases, J shed 0 bases, and the junction held 15 bases outside the gene matches. The V gene's germline CDR1 is MRHNA and CDR2 SNTAGT. Sequenced material: peripheral blood. The sequence was obtained from a woman under 30 with acute or convalescent COVID-19. The chain joins TRBV6-4 to TRBJ1-1, with 7 bases fitting TRBD1. CDR3 region: CASSDAQPQRGPLNTEAFF. The CDR3 nucleotides read TGTGCCAGCAGTGACGCGCAGCCCCAGAGGGGGCCCCTGAACACTGAAGCTTTCTTT.